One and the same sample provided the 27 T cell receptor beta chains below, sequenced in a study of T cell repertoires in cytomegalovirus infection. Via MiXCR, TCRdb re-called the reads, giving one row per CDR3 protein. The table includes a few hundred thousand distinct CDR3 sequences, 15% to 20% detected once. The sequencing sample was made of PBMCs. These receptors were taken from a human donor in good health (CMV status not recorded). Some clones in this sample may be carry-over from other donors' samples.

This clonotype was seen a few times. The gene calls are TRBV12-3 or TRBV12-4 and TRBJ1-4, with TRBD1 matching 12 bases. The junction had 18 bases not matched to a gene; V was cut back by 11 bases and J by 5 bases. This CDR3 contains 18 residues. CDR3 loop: CASTPGTGGPSNNEKLFF. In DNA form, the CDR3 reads TGTGCCTCTACGCCCGGGACAGGGGGCCCCTCTAACAATGAAAAACTGTTTTTT.

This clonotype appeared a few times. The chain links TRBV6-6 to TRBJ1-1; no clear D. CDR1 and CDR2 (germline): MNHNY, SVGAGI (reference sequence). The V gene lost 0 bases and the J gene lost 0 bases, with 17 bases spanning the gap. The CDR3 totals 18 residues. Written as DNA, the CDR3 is TGTGCCAGCAGTTACTCGAGGACCTTACGACTATTGAACACTGAAGCTTTCTTT. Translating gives CASSYSRTLRLLNTEAFF.

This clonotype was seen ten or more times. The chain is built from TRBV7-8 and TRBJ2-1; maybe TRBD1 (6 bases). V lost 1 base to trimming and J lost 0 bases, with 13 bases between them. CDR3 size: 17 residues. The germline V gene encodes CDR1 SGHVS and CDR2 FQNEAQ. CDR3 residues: CASSLGAQGASYNEQFF. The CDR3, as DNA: TGTGCCAGCAGCTTAGGTGCACAGGGAGCCTCCTACAATGAGCAGTTCTTC.

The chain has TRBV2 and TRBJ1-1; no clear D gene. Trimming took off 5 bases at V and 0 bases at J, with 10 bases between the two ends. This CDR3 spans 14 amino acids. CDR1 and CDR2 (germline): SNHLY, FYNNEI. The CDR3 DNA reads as TGTGCCAGCAGTTCGGGGTTCATGAACACTGAAGCTTTCTTT. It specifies CASSSGFMNTEAFF.

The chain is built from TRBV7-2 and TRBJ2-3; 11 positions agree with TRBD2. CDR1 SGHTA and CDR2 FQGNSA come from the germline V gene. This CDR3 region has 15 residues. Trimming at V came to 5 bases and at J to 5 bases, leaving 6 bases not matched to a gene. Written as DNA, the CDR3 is TGTGCCAGCAGCCGCACTAGCGGGGGTGGAGATACGCAGTATTTT. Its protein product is CASSRTSGGGDTQYF.

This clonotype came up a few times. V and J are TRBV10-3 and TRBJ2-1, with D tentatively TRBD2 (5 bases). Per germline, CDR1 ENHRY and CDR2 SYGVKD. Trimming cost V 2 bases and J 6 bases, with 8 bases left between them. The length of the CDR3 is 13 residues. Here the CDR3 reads CAISEGRGNEQFF. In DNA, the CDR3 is TGTGCCATCAGTGAGGGGAGAGGCAATGAGCAGTTCTTC.

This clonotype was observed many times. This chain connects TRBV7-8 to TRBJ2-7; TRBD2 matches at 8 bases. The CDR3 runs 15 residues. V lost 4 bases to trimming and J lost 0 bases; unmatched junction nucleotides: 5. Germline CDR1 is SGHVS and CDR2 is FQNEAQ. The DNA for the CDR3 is TGTGCCAGCAGCTCACTGGGGACTAGCTCCTACGAGCAGTACTTC. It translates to CASSSLGTSSYEQYF.

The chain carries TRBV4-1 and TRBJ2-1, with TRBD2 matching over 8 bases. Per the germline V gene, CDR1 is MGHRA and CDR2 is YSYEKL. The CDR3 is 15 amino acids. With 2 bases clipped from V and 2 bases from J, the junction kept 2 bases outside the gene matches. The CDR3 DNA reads TGCGCCAGCAGCCAATCGCGGGGGGCCTACAATGAGCAGTTCTTC. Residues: CASSQSRGAYNEQFF.

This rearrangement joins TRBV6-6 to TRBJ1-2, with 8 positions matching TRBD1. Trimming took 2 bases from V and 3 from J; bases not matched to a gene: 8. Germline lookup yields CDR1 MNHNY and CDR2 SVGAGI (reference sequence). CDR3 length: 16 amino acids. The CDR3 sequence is CASSYHGDRSDYGYTF. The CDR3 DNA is TGTGCCAGCAGTTACCATGGGGACAGGTCTGACTATGGCTACACCTTC.

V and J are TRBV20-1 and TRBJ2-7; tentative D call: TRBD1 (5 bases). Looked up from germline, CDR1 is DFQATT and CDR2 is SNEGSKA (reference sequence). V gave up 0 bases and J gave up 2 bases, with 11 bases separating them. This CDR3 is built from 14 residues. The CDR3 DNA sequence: TGCAGTGCTAGAGACCACCGACAGACCTACGAGCAGTACTTC. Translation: CSARDHRQTYEQYF.

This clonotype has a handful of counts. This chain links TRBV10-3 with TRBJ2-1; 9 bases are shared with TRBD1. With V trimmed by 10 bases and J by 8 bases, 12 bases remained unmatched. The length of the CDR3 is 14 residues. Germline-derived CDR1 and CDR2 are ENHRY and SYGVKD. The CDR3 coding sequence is TGTGCCACTAAAAACCGGGACAGGGCTGATGAGCAGTTCTTC. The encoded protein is CATKNRDRADEQFF.

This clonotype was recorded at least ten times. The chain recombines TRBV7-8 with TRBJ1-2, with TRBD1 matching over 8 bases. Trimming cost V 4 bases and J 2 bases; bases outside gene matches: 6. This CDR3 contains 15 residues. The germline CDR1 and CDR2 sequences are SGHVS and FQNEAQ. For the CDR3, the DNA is TGTGCCAGCAGCTCAAGGGACAGGTGGAACTATGGCTACACCTTC. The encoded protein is CASSSRDRWNYGYTF.

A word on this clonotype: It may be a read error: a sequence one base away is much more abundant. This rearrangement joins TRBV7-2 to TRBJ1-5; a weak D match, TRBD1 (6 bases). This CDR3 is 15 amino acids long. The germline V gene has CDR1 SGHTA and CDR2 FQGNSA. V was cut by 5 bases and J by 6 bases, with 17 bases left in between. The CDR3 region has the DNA TGTGCCAGCAGCCAACGGGGGGCTATAATTCAGCCCCAGCATTTT. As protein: CASSQRGAIIQPQHF.

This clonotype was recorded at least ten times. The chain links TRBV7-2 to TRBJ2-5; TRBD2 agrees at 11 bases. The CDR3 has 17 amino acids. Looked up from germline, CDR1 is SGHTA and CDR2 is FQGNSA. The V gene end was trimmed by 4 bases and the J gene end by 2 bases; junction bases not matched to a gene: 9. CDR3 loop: CASSYRGLAGGQETQYF. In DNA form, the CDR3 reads TGTGCCAGCAGCTACAGGGGCTTAGCGGGGGGGCAAGAGACCCAGTACTTC. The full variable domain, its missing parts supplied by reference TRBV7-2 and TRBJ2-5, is GAGVSQSPSNKVTEKGKDVELRCDPISGHTALYWYRQSLGQGLEFLIYFQGNSAPDKSGLPSDRFSAERTGGSVSTLTIQRTQQEDSAVYLCASSYRGLAGGQETQYFGPGTRLLVL.

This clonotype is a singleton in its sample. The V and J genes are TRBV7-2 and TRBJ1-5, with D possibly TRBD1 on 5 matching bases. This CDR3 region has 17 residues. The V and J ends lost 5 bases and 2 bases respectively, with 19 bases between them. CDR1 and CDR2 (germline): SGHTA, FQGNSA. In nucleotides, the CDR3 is TGTGCCAGCAGCCCTAGACTCCAGGGTTCTGGCAATCAGCCCCAGCATTTT. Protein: CASSPRLQGSGNQPQHF.

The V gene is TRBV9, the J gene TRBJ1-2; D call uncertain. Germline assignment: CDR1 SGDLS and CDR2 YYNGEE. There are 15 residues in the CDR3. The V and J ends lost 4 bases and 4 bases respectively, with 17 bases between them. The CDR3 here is CASSPSAKASYGYTF. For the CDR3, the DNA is TGTGCCAGCAGCCCCAGCGCAAAGGCCTCCTATGGCTACACCTTC. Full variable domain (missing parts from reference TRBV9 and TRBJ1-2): DSGVTQTPKHLITATGQRVTLRCSPRSGDLSVYWYQQSLDQGLQFLIQYYNGEERAKGNILERFSAQQFPDLHSELNLSSLELGDSALYFCASSPSAKASYGYTFGSGTRLTVV.

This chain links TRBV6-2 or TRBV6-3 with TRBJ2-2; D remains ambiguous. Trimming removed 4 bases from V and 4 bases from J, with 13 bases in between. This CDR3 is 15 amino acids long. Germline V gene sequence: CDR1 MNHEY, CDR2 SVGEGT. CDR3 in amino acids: CASSFERPSTGELFF. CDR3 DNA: TGTGCCAGCAGTTTCGAGCGACCGTCCACCGGGGAGCTGTTTTTT.

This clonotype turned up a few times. CDR3 DNA sequence: TGTGCCAGCAGTTTTCCCAGGGGAGGCGAGCAGTACTTC. This sequence encodes CASSFPRGGEQYF. The chain has TRBV12-3 or TRBV12-4 and TRBJ2-7; D may match TRBD1 or TRBD2 (6 bases each). The CDR3 consists of 13 residues. Trimming took off 3 bases at V and 6 bases at J, with 12 bases between the two ends.

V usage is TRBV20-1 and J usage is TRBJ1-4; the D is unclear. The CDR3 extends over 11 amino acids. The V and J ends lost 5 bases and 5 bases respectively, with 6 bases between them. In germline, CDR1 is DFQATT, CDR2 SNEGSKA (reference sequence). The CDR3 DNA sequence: TGCAGTGCTTGGGAGAATGAAAAACTGTTTTTT. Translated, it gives CSAWENEKLFF.

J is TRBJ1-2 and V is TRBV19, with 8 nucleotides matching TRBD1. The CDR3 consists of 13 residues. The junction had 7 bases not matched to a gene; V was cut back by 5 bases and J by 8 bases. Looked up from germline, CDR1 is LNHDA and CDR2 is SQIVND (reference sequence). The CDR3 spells CASSGGQGQGYTF. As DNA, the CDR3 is TGTGCCAGTAGTGGAGGACAGGGACAAGGCTACACCTTC.

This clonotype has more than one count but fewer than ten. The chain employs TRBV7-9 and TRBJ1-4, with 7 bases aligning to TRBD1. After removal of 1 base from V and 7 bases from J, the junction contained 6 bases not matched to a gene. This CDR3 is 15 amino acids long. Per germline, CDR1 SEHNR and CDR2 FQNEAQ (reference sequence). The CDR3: CASSLVTGRSEKLFF. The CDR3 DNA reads TGTGCCAGCAGCTTAGTGACAGGGAGGTCTGAAAAACTGTTTTTT.

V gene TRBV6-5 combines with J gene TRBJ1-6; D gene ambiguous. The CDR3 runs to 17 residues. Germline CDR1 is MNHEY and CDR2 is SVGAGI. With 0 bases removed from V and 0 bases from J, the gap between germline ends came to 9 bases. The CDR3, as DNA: TGTGCCAGCAGTTACTCGGGAGGGAGCTCCTATAATTCACCCCTCCACTTT. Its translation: CASSYSGGSSYNSPLHF.

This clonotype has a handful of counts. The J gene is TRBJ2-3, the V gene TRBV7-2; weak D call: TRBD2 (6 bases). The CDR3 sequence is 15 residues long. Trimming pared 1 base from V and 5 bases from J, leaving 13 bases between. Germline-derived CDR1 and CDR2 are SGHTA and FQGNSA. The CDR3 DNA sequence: TGTGCCAGCAGCTTAGGGACAACGACTAGAGATACGCAGTATTTT. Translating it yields CASSLGTTTRDTQYF.

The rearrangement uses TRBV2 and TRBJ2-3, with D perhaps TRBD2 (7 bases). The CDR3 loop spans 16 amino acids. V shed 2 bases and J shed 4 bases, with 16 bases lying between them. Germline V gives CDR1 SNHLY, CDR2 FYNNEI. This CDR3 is CASSERWGGLADTQYF. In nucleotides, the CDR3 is TGTGCCAGCAGTGAAAGGTGGGGGGGCCTCGCAGATACGCAGTATTTT.

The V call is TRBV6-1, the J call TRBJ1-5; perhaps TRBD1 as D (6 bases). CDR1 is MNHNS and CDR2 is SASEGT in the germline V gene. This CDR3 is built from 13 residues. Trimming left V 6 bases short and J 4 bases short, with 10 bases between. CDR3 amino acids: CASRDTGNQPQHF. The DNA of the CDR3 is TGTGCCAGCAGAGATACAGGGAATCAGCCCCAGCATTTT.

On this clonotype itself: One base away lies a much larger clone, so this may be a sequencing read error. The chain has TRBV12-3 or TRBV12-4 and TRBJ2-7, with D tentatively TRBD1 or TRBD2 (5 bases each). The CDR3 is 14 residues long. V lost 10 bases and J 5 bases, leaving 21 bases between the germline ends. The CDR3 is CANSKQASWDEQYF. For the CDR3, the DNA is TGTGCCAACAGCAAACAGGCTAGCTGGGACGAGCAGTACTTC.

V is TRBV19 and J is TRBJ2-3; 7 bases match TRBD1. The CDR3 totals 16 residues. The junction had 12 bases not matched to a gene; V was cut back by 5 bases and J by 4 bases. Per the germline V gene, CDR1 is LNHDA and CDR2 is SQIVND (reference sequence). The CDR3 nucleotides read TGTGCCAGTAGTTCGTACGTAGACAGGGACCCAGATACGCAGTATTTT. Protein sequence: CASSSYVDRDPDTQYF.